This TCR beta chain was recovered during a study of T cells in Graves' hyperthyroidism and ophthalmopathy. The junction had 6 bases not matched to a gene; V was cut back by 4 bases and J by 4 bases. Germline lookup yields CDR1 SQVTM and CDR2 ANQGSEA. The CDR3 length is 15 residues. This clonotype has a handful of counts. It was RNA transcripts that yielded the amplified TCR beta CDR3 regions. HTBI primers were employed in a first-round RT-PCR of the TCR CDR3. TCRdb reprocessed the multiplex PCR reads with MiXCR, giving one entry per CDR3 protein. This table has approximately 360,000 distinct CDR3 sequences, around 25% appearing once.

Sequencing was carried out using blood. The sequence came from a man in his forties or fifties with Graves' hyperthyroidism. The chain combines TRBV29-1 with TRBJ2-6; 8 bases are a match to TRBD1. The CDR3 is CSVAQGAGGANVLTF. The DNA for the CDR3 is TGCAGCGTTGCCCAGGGGGCGGGCGGGGCCAACGTCCTGACTTTC. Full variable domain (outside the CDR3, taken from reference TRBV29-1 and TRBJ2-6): SAVISQKPSRDICQRGTSLTIQCQVDSQVTMMFWYRQQPGQSLTLIATANQGSEATYESGFVIDKFPISRPNLTFSTLTVSNMSPEDSSIYLCSVAQGAGGANVLTFGAGSRLTVL.